A selection of T cell receptor beta chains follows, all from one sample in a study of OX40 agonist ivuxolimab in advanced cancers. The table came from immunoSEQ multiplex PCR; TCRdb's copy has only in-frame clones and leaves some out. The table includes 100,000 or so clones, 94% detected once. The source material was CD4+ or CD8+ T cells sorted from blood, sampled in a trial of the OX40 agonist ivuxolimab. The receptors were gathered from an adult with an advanced solid tumor such as melanoma, head and neck, liver or kidney cancer. The CDR3 runs from the conserved cysteine through the conserved F or W. A D gene is named only where the DNA matches it firmly. Size is omitted from some rows. Given values are once, few, many or a class for expanded clones.

DNA	CDR3	J	length	size	V	D
TGTGCCAGCAGCTTGTTAAGGGGCCCTGGCTACACCTTC	CASSLLRGPGYTF	TRBJ1-2	13	.	TRBV5-4	.
TGTGCCAGCAGTTTGTCGCAGGGCTTCTACGAGCAGTACTTC	CASSLSQGFYEQYF	TRBJ2-7	14	.	TRBV27	.
TGTGCCAGCAGCTTAGGACTAGCGGGGACCCAGTACTTC	CASSLGLAGTQYF	TRBJ2-5	13	.	TRBV11-2	TRBD2
TGTGCCAGCAGCTTAAATGCGGCCGGTTCGGAGTATGGCTACACCTTC	CASSLNAAGSEYGYTF	TRBJ1-2	16	.	TRBV7-3	.
TGTGCCAGTAGTTCGTCGGACAGATTGAACACTGAAGCTTTCTTT	CASSSSDRLNTEAFF	TRBJ1-1	15	.	TRBV19	.
TGTGCCAGCACTGGCCTCTCCACAGATACGCAGTATTTT	CASTGLSTDTQYF	TRBJ2-3	13	.	TRBV6-5	.
TGTGCCAGCAGCTCTTACCTAGCCTACAATGAGCAGTTCTTC	CASSSYLAYNEQFF	TRBJ2-1	14	.	TRBV7-2	.
TGTGCCAGCAGCAAAATACCGGGACAGGGGTCGAACACCGGGGAGCTGTTTTTT	CASSKIPGQGSNTGELFF	TRBJ2-2	18	once	TRBV7-3	TRBD1
TGTGCCAGCAGCTTAAGGTTGCGGGAGGGGTCCCAAGAGACCCAGTACTTC	CASSLRLREGSQETQYF	TRBJ2-5	17	.	TRBV7-2	TRBD2
TGTGCCAGCAGGCGATCAGGGGCGGGGACTGAAGCTTTCTTT	CASRRSGAGTEAFF	TRBJ1-1	14	.	TRBV7-2	.
TGTGCCAGCAGTGAAGCGCGGGGCGAGCAGTACTTC	CASSEARGEQYF	TRBJ2-7	12	.	TRBV2	.
TGTGCCAGCAGTTTAGCGGCTACCTACGAGCAGTACTTC	CASSLAATYEQYF	TRBJ2-7	13	.	TRBV27	.
TGTGCCAGCAGAACTCGAAGACAGGGCCTAGGTGGCTACACCTTC	CASRTRRQGLGGYTF	TRBJ1-2	15	.	TRBV28	TRBD1
TGTGCCAGCAGTTCTGGGGGGCACCCGAGCGGCTATGGCTACACCTTC	CASSSGGHPSGYGYTF	TRBJ1-2	16	.	TRBV27	.
TGTGCCAGCAGCCCAAGGGGTGGGGAGACCCAGTACTTC	CASSPRGGETQYF	TRBJ2-5	13	.	TRBV7-2	.
TGTGCCAGCAGCTTAGGGGGCACCCTCCGGGAAATATCTGGCTACACCTTC	CASSLGGTLREISGYTF	TRBJ1-2	17	once	TRBV7-8	.
TGTGCCAGCAGTCGGGACAGGGAGAGGGAAAAACTGTTTTTT	CASSRDREREKLFF	TRBJ1-4	14	.	TRBV6-5	TRBD1
TGCGCCAGCAGCTCACAGGGGGCGCGAGGCACAGATACGCAGTATTTT	CASSSQGARGTDTQYF	TRBJ2-3	16	.	TRBV5-1	TRBD1
TGTGCCAGTAGTAGGGGGAGCCCCCCCTCTGGAAACACCATATATTTT	CASSRGSPPSGNTIYF	TRBJ1-3	16	.	TRBV19	.
TGTGCCAGCTGGGGAAGATGGCGGGGCCAAGAGACCCAGTACTTC	CASWGRWRGQETQYF	TRBJ2-5	15	.	TRBV6-6	.
TGTGCCAGCAGCTTACAGGAGCAAGCTTTCTTT	CASSLQEQAFF	TRBJ1-1	11	.	TRBV7-2	.
TGTGCCAGCAGCCACGAGGGGCCGAGCTCCTACGAGCAGTACTTC	CASSHEGPSSYEQYF	TRBJ2-7	15	.	TRBV5-4	.
TGTGCCAGCAGTGTACAGGACTACGAGCAGTACTTC	CASSVQDYEQYF	TRBJ2-7	12	.	TRBV2	.
TGTGCCAGCAGCTTAGCCAACTATAATTCACCCCTCCACTTT	CASSLANYNSPLHF	TRBJ1-6	14	.	TRBV7-9	.
TGTGCCAGCTATTTCTATAGTAACAATGAGCAGTTCTTC	CASYFYSNNEQFF	TRBJ2-1	13	.	TRBV2	.